The subject of this entry is one T cell receptor (beta chain). The antigen is not known. This specimen belongs to a study of OX40 agonist ivuxolimab in advanced cancers. Study background: The dose-escalation group included hepatocellular carcinoma, melanoma, renal cell carcinoma and head and neck cancer. Age averaged around 58 years (range roughly 20 to 90), and approximately 80% were male. Overall study findings and caveats: The 0.1-3.0 mg/kg partial responders had among the lowest clonal expansion.

Germline loops: CDR1 GTSNPN, CDR2 SVGIG (reference sequence). CDR3 length: 10 amino acids. Between the trimmed V and J ends, which lost 7 bases and 8 bases, there was a span of 10 bases. The assay was immunoSEQ multiplex PCR, and TCRdb's table has in-frame clones only and misses some. The sample holds roughly 83,000 clones, around 85% seen once. The chain has TRBV30 and TRBJ2-3, with D possibly being TRBD2 (5 bases). The sequenced sample was CD4+ or CD8+ T cells sorted from blood, obtained in a trial of the OX40 agonist ivuxolimab. The TCR sequence derives from an adult with an advanced solid tumor such as melanoma, head and neck, liver or kidney cancer. CDR3: CASGVTTQYF. CDR3 nucleotides: TGTGCCTCCGGGGTTACTACGCAGTATTTT. Supplemented by reference TRBV30 and TRBJ2-3, the full variable domain reads SQTIHQWPATLVQPVGSPLSLECTVEGTSNPNLYWYRQAAGRGLQLLFYSVGIGQISSEVPQNLSASRPQDRQFILSSKKLLLSDSGFYLCASGVTTQYFGPGTRLTVL.